These T cell receptor beta chains were read from a single sample in a study of OX40 agonist ivuxolimab in advanced cancers. Sequenced by immunoSEQ multiplex PCR; TCRdb stores in-frame clones only, minus some. The repertoire holds 75,000 to 95,000 clones, with approximately 89% as singletons. This specimen consisted of CD4+ or CD8+ T cells sorted from blood, obtained in a trial of the OX40 agonist ivuxolimab. The receptors shown here come from an adult with an advanced solid tumor such as melanoma, head and neck, liver or kidney cancer. Both conserved end residues are part of each CDR3. Each record gives: CDR3 length, V gene, J gene, D gene, CDR3 protein, CDR3 DNA. A D gene is named only where the DNA matches it firmly.

14	TRBV2	TRBJ1-2	.	CASRGRGRGYGYTF	TGTGCCAGCAGGGGTCGTGGCAGGGGTTATGGCTACACCTTC
13	TRBV19	TRBJ1-1	TRBD1	CASSAQTGLEAFF	TGTGCCAGTAGTGCCCAGACAGGGCTTGAAGCTTTCTTT
13	TRBV6-1	TRBJ1-2	.	CASSAPGSDGYTF	TGTGCCAGCAGTGCTCCGGGATCCGATGGCTACACCTTC
14	TRBV27	TRBJ2-5	.	CASNRPGPQETQYF	TGTGCCAGCAATCGACCGGGGCCCCAAGAGACCCAGTACTTC
14	TRBV5-1	TRBJ2-5	TRBD2	CASRASGNQETQYF	TGCGCCAGCAGGGCTAGCGGAAACCAAGAGACCCAGTACTTC
13	TRBV28	TRBJ1-5	.	CASRWTENQPQHF	TGTGCCAGCAGGTGGACAGAGAATCAGCCCCAGCATTTT
17	TRBV7-2	TRBJ2-1	TRBD2	CASSFTGTSGTYNEQFF	TGTGCCAGCAGCTTTACCGGGACTAGCGGGACCTACAATGAGCAGTTCTTC
19	TRBV19	TRBJ2-2	TRBD2	CASSKGLAGRDVSTGELFF	TGTGCCAGTAGTAAAGGACTAGCGGGACGCGATGTAAGCACCGGGGAGCTGTTTTTT
11	TRBV19	TRBJ1-3	.	CASSRGHTIYF	TGTGCCAGTAGTCGAGGTCACACCATATATTTT
12	TRBV2	TRBJ1-1	.	CASGRENTEAFF	TGTGCCAGCGGCAGGGAGAACACTGAAGCTTTCTTT